This passage covers 3 T cell receptor beta chains from one sample sequenced in a study of T cells after yellow fever vaccination. TCRdb re-called the 5' RACE reads with MiXCR, one entry per CDR3 protein. This sample has about 120,000 distinct CDR3 sequences, with approximately 14% found just once. The sample consisted of CD8+ T cells sorted from PBMCs, taken 5 days after the yellow fever booster vaccination. The receptor source for this set is a young man who received the YFV17D yellow fever vaccine.

This clonotype has more than one count but fewer than ten. V usage is TRBV11-2 and J usage is TRBJ1-5; D is uncertain. Per the germline V gene, CDR1 is SGHAT and CDR2 is FQNNGV. This CDR3 comprises 15 residues. Trimming shortened V by 5 bases and J by 5 bases, and 16 bases separated the two germline ends. CDR3 in DNA: TGTGCCAGCAGCCCCGCGGGGAGGGCGGATCAGCCCCAGCATTTT. It is translated as CASSPAGRADQPQHF.

A few counts support this clonotype. The chain has TRBV15 and TRBJ2-1; 12 bases are shared with TRBD2. V lost 1 base to trimming and J lost 5 bases; unmatched junction nucleotides: 3. The V gene's germline CDR1 is LNHNV and CDR2 YYDKDF (reference sequence). This CDR3 is 16 amino acids long. CDR3 region: CATSRGTSGANNEQFF. The CDR3 DNA reads as TGTGCCACCAGCAGAGGGACTAGCGGGGCAAACAATGAGCAGTTCTTC.

In its sample, this clonotype was seen a few times. This rearrangement joins TRBV7-2 to TRBJ2-1; the D is unclear. The germline V gene has CDR1 SGHTA and CDR2 FQGNSA. V was shortened by 3 bases and J by 8 bases, with 11 bases between the two germline ends. The CDR3 consists of 13 residues. CDR3 protein: CASSLGRRDEQFF. CDR3 DNA sequence: TGTGCCAGCAGCTTGGGTCGCAGAGATGAGCAGTTCTTC. Variable domain in full (rest from reference TRBV7-2 and TRBJ2-1): GAGVSQSPSNKVTEKGKDVELRCDPISGHTALYWYRQSLGQGLEFLIYFQGNSAPDKSGLPSDRFSAERTGGSVSTLTIQRTQQEDSAVYLCASSLGRRDEQFFGPGTRLTVL.